Listed here are 18 T cell receptor beta chains from one sample, sequenced in a study of blood T cell repertoires in COVID-19. Sequencing was performed with immunoSEQ multiplex PCR; in TCRdb, only in-frame clones are kept and a portion is missing. The sample consists of approximately 400,000 clones, 89% of them appearing once. Sample: peripheral blood. The receptors originated from a man aged 35 to 55 with acute or convalescent COVID-19.

This clone was detected once. This CDR3 is CSVATEIYGYTF. The CDR3 DNA reads TGCAGCGTAGCGACAGAGATCTATGGCTACACCTTC. The chain is built from TRBV29-1 and TRBJ1-2; possible D gene TRBD1, 5 bases. CDR1 and CDR2 (germline): SQVTM, ANQGSEA. This CDR3 contains 12 residues. V shed 6 bases and J shed 4 bases, with 12 bases lying between them.

The chain joins TRBV27 to TRBJ2-7; a possible D gene is TRBD1 (6 bases). This CDR3 is built from 13 residues. Trimming stripped 3 bases from V and 1 base from J, with 7 bases between. CDR1 MNHEY and CDR2 SMNVEV come from the germline V gene (reference sequence). The CDR3 DNA reads as TGTGCCAGCAGTTTTAGGGGGTCCTACGAGCAGTACTTC. Encoded protein: CASSFRGSYEQYF.

This clone was detected once. The V call is TRBV28, the J call TRBJ2-1; 12 bases line up with TRBD1. Germline V CDR1 and CDR2: MDHEN, SYDVKM. Losses at the gene ends were 3 bases for V and 8 bases for J; bases not matched to a gene: 5. CDR3 length: 15 residues. As DNA, the CDR3 is TGTGCCAGCAGTTTCCGGGACAGGGGGCTCTATGAGCAGTTCTTC. It translates to CASSFRDRGLYEQFF.

The table lists this clone with a few counts. The same CDR3 is also encoded by other DNA sequences in this sample. This chain connects TRBV27 to TRBJ2-3; tentatively, D is TRBD2 (5 bases). Trimming pared 3 bases from V and 1 base from J, leaving 11 bases between. The CDR3 spans 15 residues. The V gene's germline CDR1 is MNHEY and CDR2 SMNVEV (reference sequence). The CDR3 region has the DNA TGTGCCAGCAGTTTCGGCACGCGGGGCACAGATACGCAGTATTTT. It codes for CASSFGTRGTDTQYF.

The rearrangement links TRBV9 to TRBJ1-2, with D maybe TRBD1 (5 bases). Trimming removed 3 bases from V and 3 bases from J, with 12 bases in between. The CDR3 is made up of 14 amino acids. Germline CDR1 reads SGDLS; CDR2 reads YYNGEE. As DNA, the CDR3 is TGTGCCAGCAGCGCTAATGGGGCGGACTATGGCTACACCTTC. This translates into CASSANGADYGYTF.

V is TRBV7-6 and J is TRBJ2-1; a weak D match, TRBD2 (6 bases). V lost 1 base and J 2 bases, leaving 15 bases between the germline ends. The CDR3 totals 17 residues. The germline V gene has CDR1 SGHVS and CDR2 FNYEAQ. The chain's CDR3 is CASSLVYGRRPYNEQFF. In nucleotides, the CDR3 is TGTGCCAGCAGCTTAGTTTACGGGAGACGCCCCTACAATGAGCAGTTCTTC.

The V gene is TRBV6-2 or TRBV6-3, the J gene TRBJ2-2; TRBD1 is a possible D gene (5 bases). Looked up from germline, CDR1 is MNHEY and CDR2 is SVGEGT. CDR3 size: 16 residues. V lost 0 bases and J lost 2, with 10 bases in between. The CDR3, as DNA: TGTGCCAGCAGTTACTCCGGACACTTTAACACCGGGGAGCTGTTTTTT. It is translated as CASSYSGHFNTGELFF.

The rearrangement joins TRBV28 to TRBJ1-2; 7 bases align to TRBD1. The CDR3 runs to 17 residues. J lost 6 bases, V lost 2 bases, and 15 bases had no gene match. Germline lookup yields CDR1 MDHEN and CDR2 SYDVKM. The CDR3 coding sequence is TGTGCCAGCAGTTTACCCCCCCGAGGGGGCGTAGAAGATGGCTACACCTTC. Translated, it gives CASSLPPRGGVEDGYTF.

This clone was observed a handful of times. The V and J genes are TRBV25-1 and TRBJ2-3; 10 bases are a match to TRBD1. The trim removed 1 base at V and 0 bases at J, leaving 1 base unmatched. Germline loops: CDR1 MGHDK, CDR2 SYGVNS. The CDR3 length is 16 residues. CDR3 DNA sequence: TGTGCCAGCAGTGAATTGGGACAGGGGAGCACAGATACGCAGTATTTT. It encodes CASSELGQGSTDTQYF.

This clone was recorded a few times. The V gene is TRBV6-5, the J gene TRBJ2-3; TRBD1 agrees at 9 bases. V lost 5 bases and J lost 2; bases outside the gene matches: 5. The CDR3 is 15 amino acids. Germline CDR1 is MNHEY and CDR2 is SVGAGI. CDR3 nucleotides: TGTGCCAGCAGTCGGACAGGGGCCTTCACAGATACGCAGTATTTT. This translates into CASSRTGAFTDTQYF.

The V gene is TRBV14, the J gene TRBJ1-1; 7 bases line up with TRBD1. The CDR3 contains 15 residues. Trimming removed 4 bases from V and 0 bases from J; junction bases left unmatched: 5. Per the germline V gene, CDR1 is SGHDN and CDR2 is FVKESK. The CDR3 spells CASSLEGALNTEAFF. The CDR3 nucleotides read TGTGCCAGCAGCCTGGAGGGGGCCCTGAACACTGAAGCTTTCTTT.

This sequence joins TRBV29-1 and TRBJ2-1; tentative D call: TRBD2 (6 bases). Trimming removed 4 bases from V and 5 bases from J, with 24 bases in between. Germline CDR1 and CDR2: SQVTM and ANQGSEA. The CDR3 has 17 residues. The CDR3 is CSVAPRVGSGNNNEQFF. The CDR3 region has the DNA TGCAGCGTTGCCCCCCGCGTCGGGAGCGGCAATAACAATGAGCAGTTCTTC.

This chain connects TRBV9 to TRBJ1-6; a possible D gene is TRBD1 (6 bases). CDR3 length: 14 residues. V lost 2 bases, J lost 8 bases, and 11 bases lay in between. Germline V lookup: CDR1 SGDLS, CDR2 YYNGEE. CDR3 sequence: CASSVRRGDSPLHF. The CDR3 DNA is TGTGCCAGCAGCGTTCGCAGGGGCGATTCACCCCTCCACTTT. The full variable domain, its missing parts supplied by reference TRBV9 and TRBJ1-6, is DSGVTQTPKHLITATGQRVTLRCSPRSGDLSVYWYQQSLDQGLQFLIQYYNGEERAKGNILERFSAQQFPDLHSELNLSSLELGDSALYFCASSVRRGDSPLHFGNGTRLTVT.

The V and J genes are TRBV5-1 and TRBJ1-4, with 7 bases lining up with TRBD1. Germline lookup yields CDR1 SGHRS and CDR2 YFSETQ. This CDR3 contains 15 residues. Trimming cost V 4 bases and J 8 bases; bases outside gene matches: 11. This chain's CDR3 is CASSLNRGGDEKLFF. For the CDR3, the DNA is TGCGCCAGCAGCCTCAACAGGGGAGGAGACGAAAAACTGTTTTTT. Together with reference TRBV5-1 and TRBJ1-4, the CDR3 gives the full variable domain: KAGVTQTPRYLIKTRGQQVTLSCSPISGHRSVSWYQQTPGQGLQFLFEYFSETQRNKGNFPGRFSGRQFSNSRSEMNVSTLELGDSALYLCASSLNRGGDEKLFFGSGTQLSVL.

The chain has TRBV6-1 and TRBJ1-5; 8 bases agree with TRBD1. This CDR3 has 17 residues. V trimming: 4 bases; J trimming: 0 bases; junction bases outside the gene matches: 8. Germline V lookup: CDR1 MNHNS, CDR2 SASEGT. As DNA, the CDR3 is TGTGCCAGCAGTGGGGGTTTGACAGGGGCTAGCAATCAGCCCCAGCATTTT. Its translation is CASSGGLTGASNQPQHF.

This chain connects TRBV28 to TRBJ2-7; 7 positions agree with TRBD2. The germline V gene has CDR1 MDHEN and CDR2 SYDVKM. V lost 4 bases, J lost 3 bases, and 6 bases stayed unmatched. The CDR3 runs to 14 residues. The CDR3 coding sequence is TGTGCCAGCAGTTCCCCATCGGGAGGCTACGAGCAGTACTTC. It translates to CASSSPSGGYEQYF.

The chain joins TRBV27 to TRBJ1-2; D is undetermined. CDR3 length equals 13 residues. Germline V gene sequence: CDR1 MNHEY, CDR2 SMNVEV (reference sequence). V was trimmed by 0 bases and J by 3 bases, leaving 5 bases between them. This chain's CDR3 is CASSLSRHYGYTF. CDR3 sequence (DNA): TGTGCCAGCAGTTTATCGCGCCACTATGGCTACACCTTC.

DNA of the CDR3: TGTGCCAGCAGTTTAGTCTACAGGTTTGCTGAGCCCCAGCATTTT. The encoded protein is CASSLVYRFAEPQHF. V and J are TRBV27 and TRBJ1-5; D is perhaps TRBD1 (5 bases). Between the trimmed V and J ends, which lost 2 bases and 8 bases, there was a span of 16 bases. Germline lookup yields CDR1 MNHEY and CDR2 SMNVEV (reference sequence). The CDR3 is 15 amino acids.